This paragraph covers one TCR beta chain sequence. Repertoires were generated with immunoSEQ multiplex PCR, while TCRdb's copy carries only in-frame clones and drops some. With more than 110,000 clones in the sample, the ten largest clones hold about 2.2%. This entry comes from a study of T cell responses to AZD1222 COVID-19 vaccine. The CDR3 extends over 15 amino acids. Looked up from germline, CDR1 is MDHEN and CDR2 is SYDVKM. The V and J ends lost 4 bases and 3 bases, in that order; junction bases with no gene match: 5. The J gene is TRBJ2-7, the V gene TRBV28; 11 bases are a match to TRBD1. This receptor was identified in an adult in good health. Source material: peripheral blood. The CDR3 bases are TGTGCCAGCAGTTCAACCGGGACAGGGGGCTACGAGCAGTACTTC. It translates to CASSSTGTGGYEQYF.